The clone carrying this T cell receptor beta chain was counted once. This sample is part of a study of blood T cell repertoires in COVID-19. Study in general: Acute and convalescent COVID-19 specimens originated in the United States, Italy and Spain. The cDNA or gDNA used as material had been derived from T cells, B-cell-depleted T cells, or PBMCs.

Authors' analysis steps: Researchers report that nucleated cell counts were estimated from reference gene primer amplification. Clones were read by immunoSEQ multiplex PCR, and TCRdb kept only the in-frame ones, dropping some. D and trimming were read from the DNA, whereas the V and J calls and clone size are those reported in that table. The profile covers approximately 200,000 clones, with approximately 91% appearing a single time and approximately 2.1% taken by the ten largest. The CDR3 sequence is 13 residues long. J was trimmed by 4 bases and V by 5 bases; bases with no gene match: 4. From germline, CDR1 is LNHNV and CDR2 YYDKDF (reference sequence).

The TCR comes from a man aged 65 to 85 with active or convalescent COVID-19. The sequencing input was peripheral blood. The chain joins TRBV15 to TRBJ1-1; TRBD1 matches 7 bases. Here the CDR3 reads CATSSDRATEAFF. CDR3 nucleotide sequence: TGTGCCACCAGCTCTGACAGGGCCACTGAAGCTTTCTTT.